This passage covers 29 T cell receptor beta chains from one sample sequenced in a study of T-cell reconstitution after alpha-beta-depleted transplantation in children (dated by TCRdb to about 2016). Read against the paper, the sample's treatment or condition label means: allogeneic hematopoietic cell transplantation with graft depleted of TCRalphabeta T cells and CD19 B cells. The library came from PCR. The data were produced on an Illumina HiSeq 2500. Molecular barcoding was employed in the preparation of TCR libraries, with unique molecular identifiers being used to normalize TCRbeta repertoire quantification. Using fastp at Q25 and MiXCR, TCRdb reprocessed the public reads and kept productive beta chains. Each record represents a unique CDR3 protein, reported with the most common genes and DNA among its rows. The table for this sample lists 450,000 to 550,000 distinct CDR3 sequences; about an eighth of them were counted only once. The top ten hold less than 15% of the sample.

This material consisted of PBMCs, mostly from graft donor cells, taken 180 days after TCRalphabeta/CD19-depleted stem cell transplant. These receptors were collected from a female patient aged 2-15 years who had a stem cell transplant for aplastic anemia, so the T cells may come from the graft donor.

This clonotype was recorded many times. The chain recombines TRBV2 with TRBJ1-2; D gene unclear. V was trimmed by 6 bases and J by 2 bases, leaving 10 bases between them. Germline V gene sequence: CDR1 SNHLY, CDR2 FYNNEI. This CDR3 has 13 amino acids. DNA for the CDR3: TGTGCCAGCAGGATCAGGACCAACTATGGCTACACCTTC. It specifies CASRIRTNYGYTF. Drawing the rest from reference TRBV2 and TRBJ1-2, the complete variable domain is EPEVTQTPSHQVTQMGQEVILRCVPISNHLYFYWYRQILGQKVEFLVSFYNNEISEKSEIFDDQFSVERPDGSNFTLKIRSTKLEDSAMYFCASRIRTNYGYTFGSGTRLTVV.

This clonotype was detected many times. V gene TRBV4-2 combines with J gene TRBJ1-1, with a possible D match to TRBD1 (5 bases). The V gene lost 1 base and the J gene lost 0 bases, with 9 bases spanning the gap. There are 15 residues in the CDR3. The germline CDR1 and CDR2 sequences are LGHNA and YNFKEQ. The CDR3 region has the DNA TGTGCCAGCAGCCAAGTGGGCAGGGTGAACACTGAAGCTTTCTTT. This encodes CASSQVGRVNTEAFF.

The table lists this clonotype with a few counts. This sequence joins TRBV5-1 and TRBJ2-1, with TRBD2 matching over 7 bases. Germline CDR1 SGHRS, CDR2 YFSETQ. V gave up 2 bases and J gave up 0 bases; unmatched junction bases: 8. CDR3 length equals 17 residues. In DNA form, the CDR3 reads TGCGCCAGCAGCTTATTAGCATGGGGGGGCTCCTACAATGAGCAGTTCTTC. This encodes CASSLLAWGGSYNEQFF.

This chain connects TRBV7-2 to TRBJ2-3; D may be TRBD1 (5 bases). V was shortened by 1 base and J by 2 bases, with 10 bases between the two germline ends. The CDR3 length is 15 residues. Looked up from germline, CDR1 is SGHTA and CDR2 is FQGNSA. The CDR3 sequence is CASSLVKGPTDTQYF. The CDR3 DNA is TGTGCCAGCAGCTTAGTTAAGGGGCCCACAGATACGCAGTATTTT.

This clonotype was found a few times. This sequence joins TRBV12-3 or TRBV12-4 and TRBJ2-7; 10 nucleotides align to TRBD1. V was pared by 4 bases and J by 0 bases, with 12 bases of the junction left unmatched. CDR3 size: 18 residues. CDR3: CASSSGTGQGIYSYEQYF. CDR3 nucleotides: TGTGCCAGCAGTTCGGGGACGGGACAGGGGATTTACTCCTACGAGCAGTACTTC.

The chain uses TRBV20-1 and TRBJ1-5; perhaps TRBD1 as D (5 bases). From germline, CDR1 is DFQATT and CDR2 SNEGSKA (reference sequence). With 1 base removed from V and 2 bases from J, the gap between germline ends came to 15 bases. This CDR3 has 16 residues. The CDR3 coding sequence is TGCAGTGCTAGAGCACGGACATTTCGAGGCAATCAGCCCCAGCATTTT. Translated: CSARARTFRGNQPQHF.

This chain links TRBV9 with TRBJ2-1, with D possibly TRBD1 on 7 matching bases. This CDR3 region has 15 residues. V lost 2 bases and J 7 bases, leaving 16 bases between the germline ends. Germline V gives CDR1 SGDLS, CDR2 YYNGEE. CDR3 coding DNA: TGTGCCAGCAGCGTGTGGGGGGTACAGGGGAATGAGCAGTTCTTC. Translation: CASSVWGVQGNEQFF.

The chain is built from TRBV18 and TRBJ2-7, with a weak D call TRBD1 (6 bases). The length of the CDR3 is 15 residues. In germline, CDR1 is KGHSH, CDR2 LQKENI. V shed 3 bases and J shed 2 bases, with 14 bases lying between them. This chain's CDR3 is CASSPKWTVPYEQYF. The CDR3 nucleotides read TGTGCCAGCTCACCGAAGTGGACAGTCCCCTACGAGCAGTACTTC.

The rearrangement uses TRBV5-1 and TRBJ2-5, with 12 bases fitting TRBD1. J lost 4 bases, V lost 5 bases, and 9 bases had no gene match. The CDR3 contains 16 residues. CDR1 is SGHRS and CDR2 is YFSETQ in the germline V gene. CDR3 DNA sequence: TGCGCCAGCAGATCCACCGGGACAGGGGGCCGAGAGACCCAGTACTTC. Protein sequence: CASRSTGTGGRETQYF.

The rearrangement joins TRBV4-3 to TRBJ2-3, with TRBD2 matching over 10 bases. Germline CDR1 reads LGHNA; CDR2 reads YSLEER. Losses at the gene ends were 1 base for V and 6 bases for J; bases not matched to a gene: 7. This CDR3 has 16 amino acids. The CDR3 loop is CASSQGSGRGGDTQYF. In DNA, the CDR3 is TGCGCCAGCAGCCAAGGAAGCGGGAGGGGAGGGGATACGCAGTATTTT.

This chain joins TRBV20-1 and TRBJ1-1; D not resolved. Looked up from germline, CDR1 is DFQATT and CDR2 is SNEGSKA (reference sequence). This CDR3 region has 12 residues. CDR3 sequence: CSGERLNTEAFF. CDR3 DNA sequence: TGCAGCGGAGAAAGGTTGAACACTGAAGCTTTCTTT.

The rearrangement links TRBV7-2 to TRBJ1-1, with D unclear. Germline V lookup: CDR1 SGHTA, CDR2 FQGNSA. The CDR3 runs to 13 residues. V was clipped by 5 bases and J by 9 bases, with 16 bases between them. The CDR3 loop is CASSPAAGPKAFF. CDR3 DNA sequence: TGTGCCAGCAGCCCCGCGGCCGGACCCAAAGCTTTCTTT.

To note about this clonotype: An end of the junction differs from the germline gene, which may be a read error. V and J are TRBV6-2 or TRBV6-3 and TRBJ2-3; TRBD1 is a possible D gene (6 bases). CDR1 MNHEY and CDR2 SVGEGT come from the germline V gene. The CDR3 spans 22 residues. CDR3 nucleotides: TGTGCCAGCAGTTCCCCCTCCCACGAAACCCGGGACATCAGCTCTAGCACAGATACGCAGTATTTC. This codes for CASSSPSHETRDISSSTDTQYF.

The chain is built from TRBV24-1 and TRBJ2-1; unclear D gene. CDR1 and CDR2 from the germline V gene are KGHDR and SFDVKD. This CDR3 contains 15 residues. Trimming stripped 3 bases from V and 4 bases from J, with 12 bases between. As DNA, the CDR3 is TGTGCCACCAGTGATCCTAGGACGGATTACAATGAGCAGTTCTTC. It yields the protein CATSDPRTDYNEQFF.

J is TRBJ2-2 and V is TRBV4-3; TRBD2 agrees at 8 bases. There are 17 residues in the CDR3. V trimming: 4 bases; J trimming: 2 bases; junction bases outside the gene matches: 9. CDR1 is LGHNA, CDR2 YSLEER, per germline. The CDR3 nucleotides are TGCGCCAGCAGCCCGGGGGGGACTCCTTTCAACACCGGGGAGCTGTTTTTT. It translates to CASSPGGTPFNTGELFF.

The chain employs TRBV15 and TRBJ2-5; a weak D match, TRBD1 (6 bases). Germline assignment: CDR1 LNHNV and CDR2 YYDKDF (reference sequence). Trimming cost V 3 bases and J 4 bases, with 18 bases left between them. The CDR3 extends over 16 amino acids. CDR3 residues: CATSSGQRPVRETQYF. CDR3 bases: TGTGCCACCAGCAGTGGACAGCGTCCCGTTAGAGAGACCCAGTACTTC.

This clonotype was counted many times. The V call is TRBV12-3 or TRBV12-4, the J call TRBJ1-5, with unresolved D. The V gene lost 2 bases and the J gene lost 7 bases, with 6 bases spanning the gap. The CDR3 is made up of 12 amino acids. CDR3 nucleotides: TGTGCCAGCAGTTTATTAGGACAGCCCCAGCATTTT. This translates into CASSLLGQPQHF.

This clonotype appeared a few times. The J gene is TRBJ2-1, the V gene TRBV5-1; 7 nucleotides line up with TRBD2. CDR3 size: 15 residues. CDR1 and CDR2 from the germline V gene are SGHRS and YFSETQ. V gave up 4 bases and J gave up 8 bases; unmatched junction bases: 12. The CDR3: CASSTGLGITYEQFF. For the CDR3, the DNA is TGCGCCAGCAGCACAGGACTAGGGATAACCTATGAGCAGTTCTTC.

The chain recombines TRBV14 with TRBJ1-5; the D is unclear. In germline, CDR1 is SGHDN, CDR2 FVKESK. The CDR3 is 12 residues long. V was cut by 3 bases and J by 9 bases, with 9 bases left in between. CDR3 sequence reads: CASSHPTGPQHF. The CDR3 bases are TGTGCCAGCAGCCACCCTACGGGGCCCCAGCATTTT. The full variable domain, its missing parts supplied by reference TRBV14 and TRBJ1-5, is EAGVTQFPSHSVIEKGQTVTLRCDPISGHDNLYWYRRVMGKEIKFLLHFVKESKQDESGMPNNRFLAERTGGTYSTLKVQPAELEDSGVYFCASSHPTGPQHFGDGTRLSIL.

Ten or more counts support this clonotype. The V gene is TRBV7-2, the J gene TRBJ2-3, with D possibly matching TRBD2 (5 bases). V was shortened by 3 bases and J by 4 bases, with 14 bases between the two germline ends. The CDR3 loop spans 15 amino acids. Germline V gives CDR1 SGHTA, CDR2 FQGNSA. CDR3 DNA: TGTGCCAGCAGCTTTAGGTCTAGCCTCTCAGATACGCAGTATTTT. Protein product: CASSFRSSLSDTQYF.

J is TRBJ1-1 and V is TRBV6-5; D not resolved. The CDR3 sequence is 16 residues long. Trimming took off 3 bases at V and 1 base at J, with 15 bases between the two ends. Per the germline V gene, CDR1 is MNHEY and CDR2 is SVGAGI. The CDR3 DNA reads TGTGCCAGCAGTTATCGGGTCACGGGCAAGAACACTGAAGCTTTCTTT. This translates into CASSYRVTGKNTEAFF.

CDR3 bases: TGCAGTGCTAGGAAAGGGCCTTTGGGGGGCTACACCTTC. Its protein product is CSARKGPLGGYTF. The rearrangement joins TRBV20-1 to TRBJ1-2, with D unclear. Germline V CDR1 and CDR2: DFQATT, SNEGSKA (reference sequence). Trimming removed 3 bases at V and 8 bases at J, with 16 bases between. There are 13 residues in the CDR3.

The chain combines TRBV7-2 with TRBJ2-2; 10 bases map to TRBD1. The CDR3 contains 17 residues. The ends lost 1 base at V and 7 bases at J; junction bases unmatched: 9. The germline V gene encodes CDR1 SGHTA and CDR2 FQGNSA. The CDR3 DNA reads as TGTGCCAGCAGCTTAGGGGTTGTGCGGACAGGGGGCGGGGAGCTGTTTTTT. Its protein is CASSLGVVRTGGGELFF.

The J gene is TRBJ2-1, the V gene TRBV7-2, with unresolved D. The CDR3 is 17 amino acids. Germline CDR1 reads SGHTA; CDR2 reads FQGNSA. V was pared by 4 bases and J by 1 base, with 17 bases between. In DNA, the CDR3 is TGTGCCAGCAGCTCCGTGATCGTCGGGCCTTCCTACAATGAGCAGTTCTTC. It translates to CASSSVIVGPSYNEQFF.

This clonotype was seen at least ten times. The chain links TRBV7-2 to TRBJ2-3; 15 positions match TRBD2. The CDR3 length is 18 residues. Trimming at V came to 2 bases and at J to 3 bases, leaving 6 bases not matched to a gene. Looked up from germline, CDR1 is SGHTA and CDR2 is FQGNSA. CDR3 sequence (DNA): TGTGCCAGCAGCTTAATTCCGGGACTAGCGGGAGGAACAGATACGCAGTATTTT. Translation: CASSLIPGLAGGTDTQYF.

This clonotype was seen many times. DNA for the CDR3: TGCAGCGTTGAAGATCTGCCTTCACAGGGCGCGAACACTGAAGCTTTCTTT. Translated, it gives CSVEDLPSQGANTEAFF. This chain connects TRBV29-1 to TRBJ1-1; a weak D match, TRBD1 (6 bases). This CDR3 region has 17 residues. V lost 0 bases and J 1 base, leaving 18 bases between the germline ends. Per the germline V gene, CDR1 is SQVTM and CDR2 is ANQGSEA.

The rearrangement links TRBV5-1 to TRBJ2-3; a possible D gene is TRBD2 (6 bases). CDR1 and CDR2 (germline): SGHRS, YFSETQ. With 2 bases removed from V and 4 bases from J, the gap between germline ends came to 11 bases. This CDR3 has 14 residues. The CDR3 region is CASSFNGSPDTQYF. In nucleotides, the CDR3 is TGCGCCAGCAGCTTTAACGGGAGTCCAGATACGCAGTATTTT.

This clonotype was detected only a few times. This chain uses TRBV9 with TRBJ2-3; D uncertain. The ends were cut back, 0 bases at V and 0 bases at J, with 8 bases in the middle. This CDR3 has 15 amino acids. The germline CDR1 and CDR2 sequences are SGDLS and YYNGEE. The CDR3 here is CASSVGLGSTDTQYF. The CDR3 bases are TGTGCCAGCAGCGTAGGCCTCGGGAGCACAGATACGCAGTATTTT.

The table lists this clonotype with a few counts. CDR3 sequence (DNA): TGTGCCAGCAGCTCGGGACAGGGGAACTCCTACGAGCAGTACTTC. It is translated as CASSSGQGNSYEQYF. The chain links TRBV7-7 to TRBJ2-7, with 10 bases that match TRBD1. V was pared by 4 bases and J by 0 bases, with 3 bases of the junction left unmatched. The CDR3 length is 15 residues. CDR1 SSHAT and CDR2 FNYEAQ come from the germline V gene (reference sequence). The whole variable domain, remainder taken from reference TRBV7-7 and TRBJ2-7, is GAGVSQSPRYKVTKRGQDVTLRCDPISSHATLYWYQQALGQGPEFLTYFNYEAQPDKSGLPSDRFSAERPEGSISTLTIQRTEQRDSAMYRCASSSGQGNSYEQYFGPGTRLTVT.